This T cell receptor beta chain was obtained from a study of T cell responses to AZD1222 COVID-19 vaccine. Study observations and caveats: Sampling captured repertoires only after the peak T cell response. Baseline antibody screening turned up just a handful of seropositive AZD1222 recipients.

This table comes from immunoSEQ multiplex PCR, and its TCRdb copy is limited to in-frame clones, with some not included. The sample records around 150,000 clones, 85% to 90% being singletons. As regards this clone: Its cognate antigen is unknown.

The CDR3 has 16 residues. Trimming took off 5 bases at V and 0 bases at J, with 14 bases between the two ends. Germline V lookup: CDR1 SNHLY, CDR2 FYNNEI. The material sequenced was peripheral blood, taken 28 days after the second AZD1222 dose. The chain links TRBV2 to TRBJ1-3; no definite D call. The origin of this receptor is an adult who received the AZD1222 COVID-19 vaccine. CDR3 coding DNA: TGTGCCAGCAGTACCGGGCCTCTGAACTCTGGAAACACCATATATTTT. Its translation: CASSTGPLNSGNTIYF.